The 11 T cell receptor beta chains below were found in one sample sequenced in a study of cytomegalovirus exposure and HLA in healthy donors. Libraries were prepared by immunoSEQ multiplex PCR; TCRdb keeps only in-frame clonotypes and omits some of them. The sample holds about 66,000 clones, approximately 96% seen once. Sequenced input: PBMCs. The source is a woman in her late teens or twenties in good health and CMV-seropositive.

CDR3 nucleotides: TGTGCCAGCAGTTCGGGACAGATGAACACTGAAGCTTTCTTT. Protein sequence: CASSSGQMNTEAFF. This chain connects TRBV27 to TRBJ1-1, with 7 bases aligning to TRBD1. The CDR3 loop spans 14 amino acids. After removal of 4 bases from V and 0 bases from J, the junction contained 2 bases not matched to a gene. Germline V gives CDR1 MNHEY, CDR2 SMNVEV (reference sequence).

The V gene is TRBV7-9, the J gene TRBJ1-2; possibly TRBD1 for D (6 bases). V was cut by 4 bases and J by 2 bases, with 14 bases left in between. This CDR3 contains 15 residues. CDR1 and CDR2 (germline): SEHNR, FQNEAQ (reference sequence). CDR3 region: CASSSETGANYGYTF. The CDR3 bases are TGTGCCAGCAGCTCGGAGACAGGAGCAAACTATGGCTACACCTTC.

The chain combines TRBV15 with TRBJ2-5; no firm D call. Trimming took 0 bases from V and 5 from J, leaving 16 bases between them. The CDR3 runs to 16 residues. Germline V gives CDR1 LNHNV, CDR2 YYDKDF (reference sequence). The CDR3 here is CATSRDSELSQETQYF. Written as DNA, the CDR3 is TGTGCCACCAGCAGAGATTCGGAGCTGAGTCAGGAGACCCAGTACTTC.

The sample holds one count of this clone. The J gene is TRBJ1-2, the V gene TRBV7-9, with a weak D call TRBD1 (5 bases). V was cut by 2 bases and J by 9 bases, with 16 bases left in between. Looked up from germline, CDR1 is SEHNR and CDR2 is FQNEAQ (reference sequence). The CDR3 extends over 14 amino acids. This CDR3 is CASSLNGRAPSYTF. DNA of the CDR3: TGTGCCAGCAGCTTAAACGGCAGGGCCCCAAGCTACACCTTC.

The V and J genes are TRBV7-3 and TRBJ2-2, with 7 nucleotides matching TRBD2. Germline CDR1 and CDR2: SGHTA and FQGTGA. With 4 bases clipped from V and 7 bases from J, the junction kept 9 bases outside the gene matches. The CDR3 runs 15 residues. In nucleotides, the CDR3 is TGTGCCAGCAGCTCTATGGGGGGGAGTGTCGGGGAGCTGTTTTTT. This gives the protein CASSSMGGSVGELFF.

This rearrangement joins TRBV5-6 to TRBJ2-7; D unresolved. Germline lookup yields CDR1 SGHDT and CDR2 YYEEEE. V lost 0 bases and J lost 3, with 13 bases in between. This CDR3 is built from 15 residues. CDR3 amino acids: CASSLGTVLIYEQYF. The CDR3 DNA reads TGTGCCAGCAGCTTGGGCACAGTACTGATCTACGAGCAGTACTTC.

The gene calls are TRBV2 and TRBJ1-5; TRBD1 is a possible D gene (5 bases). Germline CDR1 and CDR2: SNHLY and FYNNEI. V was pared by 7 bases and J by 6 bases, with 13 bases between. This CDR3 is 13 amino acids long. The CDR3: CASNSGLGQPQHF. The CDR3 bases are TGTGCCAGCAATTCAGGGTTGGGTCAGCCCCAGCATTTT.

The chain carries TRBV18 and TRBJ2-5; D not certain. The length of the CDR3 is 12 residues. Germline V gene lookup returns CDR1 KGHSH and CDR2 LQKENI. The V end lost 3 bases, the J end lost 1 base, and 3 bases lay between the germline ends. The CDR3 DNA is TGTGCCAGCTCACCCCTCCAAGAGACCCAGTACTTC. Translation gives CASSPLQETQYF.

CDR3 sequence reads: CASSPLNEQYF. CDR3 DNA sequence: TGTGCCAGCAGTCCCCTTAACGAGCAGTACTTC. The chain has TRBV6-6 and TRBJ2-7; D remains ambiguous. The CDR3 totals 11 residues. The germline gives CDR1 MNHNY, CDR2 SVGAGI (reference sequence). Trimming shortened V by 5 bases and J by 5 bases, and 7 bases separated the two germline ends.

The gene calls are TRBV28 and TRBJ2-2; TRBD2 aligns across 9 bases. Germline V gives CDR1 MDHEN, CDR2 SYDVKM. This CDR3 has 20 amino acids. With V trimmed by 5 bases and J by 0 bases, 16 bases remained unmatched. CDR3 in amino acids: CASSPGREGILQTNTGELFF. CDR3 bases: TGTGCCAGCAGTCCGGGGCGGGAGGGAATACTACAAACGAACACCGGGGAGCTGTTTTTT.

The chain couples TRBV21-1 to TRBJ1-5; the table's D call TRBD1 went unverified against the DNA. TRBV21-1 has pseudogene status. The CDR3 extends over 15 amino acids. The CDR3 region has the DNA TGTGCCAGCAGCAAAGGGACACCTTACAATCAGCCCCAGCATTTT. It codes for CASSKGTPYNQPQHF.